This T cell receptor beta chain was sequenced during a study of CD8 T cells in ankylosing spondylitis. Trimming stripped 6 bases from V and 6 bases from J, with 13 bases between. The CDR3 spans 13 residues. Study conclusions and caveats: Clones linked to the disease showed a CD8+ phenotype. They occurred at relatively low frequencies in peripheral blood. One TCR beta motif, made up of roughly eight highly homologous variants, appeared characteristic of ankylosing spondylitis blood. The authors reported significant enrichment of disease-linked clones in matched ankylosing spondylitis synovial fluid. In reactive arthritis synovial fluid and blood, some motif variants had been reported before.

Each TCR beta library was made by quantitative 5'-RACE that incorporated molecular barcodes. TCRdb redid the calling of the 5' RACE reads with MiXCR, one entry per CDR3 protein. This sample has hundreds of thousands of distinct CDR3 sequences; about 10% occur once, and the top ten carry roughly 0.51%. This clonotype was detected many times. What it binds is unknown. Sequences were obtained from blood, either unsorted or a sorted T cell fraction (not recorded which). The receptor's source is a male donor with ankylosing spondylitis. The chain employs TRBV12-3 or TRBV12-4 and TRBJ2-3, with D possibly TRBD2 on 5 matching bases. The CDR3 sequence: CASSSGNRDTQYF. The CDR3 DNA sequence: TGTGCCAGCAGCTCCGGGAATCGGGATACGCAGTATTTT.